The 29 T cell receptor beta chains in this list originate from one sample, sequenced in a study of tumor and adjacent non-tumor tissue in lung cancer. Three rounds of nested PCR, following a modified ARM-PCR protocol, produced the TCRbeta library. MiXCR, applied by TCRdb to the multiplex PCR reads, yields one record per CDR3 protein. This sample has 80,000 to 100,000 distinct CDR3 sequences; 75% to 85% occur once, and the top ten carry 30%. The template was RNA from unsorted bulk tissue. This non-tumor lung sample came from over 3 cm beyond the tumor edge. The sequenced sample consisted of distant non-tumor lung tissue. The receptors shown here come from a man between 60 and 75 years old with small cell lung cancer.

This clonotype was observed many times. The chain joins TRBV4-2 to TRBJ2-7, with 7 bases aligning to TRBD1. The CDR3 is 15 amino acids. Germline V gene data show CDR1 as LGHNA and CDR2 as YNFKEQ. The trim removed 0 bases at V and 0 bases at J, leaving 2 bases unmatched. The CDR3 DNA sequence: TGTGCCAGCAGCCAAGAGAGGGACAGCTCCTACGAGCAGTACTTC. Protein: CASSQERDSSYEQYF.

This clonotype occurred many times. This rearrangement joins TRBV6-5 to TRBJ2-1, with no clear D. This CDR3 spans 15 amino acids. Germline CDR1 is MNHEY and CDR2 is SVGAGI. V was pared by 5 bases and J by 3 bases, with 14 bases between. The CDR3: CASSPGYRGYNEQFF. The DNA of the CDR3 is TGTGCCAGCAGTCCCGGGTACCGCGGCTACAATGAGCAGTTCTTC.

In the case of this clonotype: A clone one base away is much larger, so this may be a read error. V gene TRBV28 combines with J gene TRBJ2-7; D is undetermined. In germline, CDR1 is MDHEN, CDR2 SYDVKM. The CDR3 runs to 14 residues. CDR3 residues: CASKDRYSSYEQHF. CDR3 DNA sequence: TGTGCCAGCAAGGATAGATACAGCTCCTACGAGCAGCACTTC.

Concerning this clonotype: One base away lies a much larger clone, so this may be a sequencing read error. J is TRBJ1-5 and V is TRBV28, with no clear D. Germline values: CDR1 MDHEN, CDR2 SYDVKM. The length of the CDR3 is 15 residues. The CDR3 DNA is TGTGCCGGCAGTTTATCCGGGGATAGCAATCAGCCCCAGCATTTT. This sequence encodes CAGSLSGDSNQPQHF.

By proportion, this clonotype is medium-sized. The chain has TRBV4-1 and TRBJ2-3; no clear D. The CDR3 is 17 amino acids. V was shortened by 0 bases and J by 1 base, with 14 bases between the two germline ends. Germline CDR1 and CDR2: MGHRA and YSYEKL. CDR3 in DNA: TGCGCCAGCAGCCAAGAAAAGATCGTCCGGGGCACAGATACGCAGTATTTT. Translated, it gives CASSQEKIVRGTDTQYF.

To note about this clonotype: A clone one base away is much larger, so this may be a read error. The chain is built from TRBV28 and TRBJ1-1; D uncertain. The germline V gene encodes CDR1 MDHEN and CDR2 SYDVKM. The CDR3 sequence is 11 residues long. CDR3 coding DNA: TGTGCCTGCAGCTCAAAGGAGAAAGCTTTCTTT. Amino acid sequence: CACSSKEKAFF.

V is TRBV28 and J is TRBJ2-3, with TRBD2 identical over 10 bases. Germline-derived CDR1 and CDR2 are MDHEN and SYDVKM. This CDR3 spans 16 amino acids. V was pared by 4 bases and J by 2 bases, with 6 bases of the junction left unmatched. The CDR3 region has the DNA TGTGCCAGCAGTTCACTAGCGGGAAGGACCACAGATACGCAGTATTTT. It encodes CASSSLAGRTTDTQYF.

Comments on this clonotype: One junction end disagrees with the germline gene, perhaps due to a read error. The J gene is TRBJ2-1, the V gene TRBV6-2 or TRBV6-3; 8 bases are a match to TRBD1. The V gene's germline CDR1 is MNHEY and CDR2 SVGEGT. The CDR3 runs to 15 residues. CDR3 residues: CASSYLQGAGNGQFF. The CDR3 DNA follows: TGTGCCAGCAGTTACTTGCAGGGGGCAGGCAATGGGCAGTTCTTC.

The chain recombines TRBV12-3 or TRBV12-4 with TRBJ1-4, with D possibly TRBD1 on 6 matching bases. The V and J ends lost 3 bases and 10 bases respectively, with 15 bases between them. This CDR3 is built from 14 residues. The CDR3 sequence: CASSFENAGAKLFF. The DNA of the CDR3 is TGTGCCAGCAGTTTTGAAAATGCAGGGGCAAAACTGTTTTTT.

The chain recombines TRBV19 with TRBJ2-3; 9 positions agree with TRBD2. V trimming: 3 bases; J trimming: 2 bases; junction bases outside the gene matches: 12. The CDR3 totals 18 residues. Germline loops: CDR1 LNHDA, CDR2 SQIVND (reference sequence). The CDR3 sequence: CASSIAVGTSKDTDTQYF. DNA of the CDR3: TGTGCCAGTAGTATCGCCGTGGGGACTAGCAAGGACACAGATACGCAGTATTTT.

Concerning this clonotype itself: The conserved closing phenylalanine or tryptophan is absent in this CDR3, likely reflecting a read error. J is TRBJ2-1 and V is TRBV12-3 or TRBV12-4; TRBD2 matches 11 bases. The CDR3 extends over 15 amino acids. CDR3 in amino acids: CASSRTSGSHNEQFL. The CDR3 bases are TGTGCAAGCAGCCGCACTAGCGGGAGTCACAATGAGCAGTTCTTG.

Concerning this clonotype itself: The junction differs from germline at one of its ends, possibly a read error. The V and J genes are TRBV11-2 and TRBJ1-6; TRBD1 matches at 8 bases. The germline CDR1 and CDR2 sequences are SGHAT and FQNNGV. This CDR3 is 13 amino acids long. The CDR3, as DNA: TGTACCAGCAGCGACGACAGGGGTATGGCCCTCCACTTT. The encoded protein is CTSSDDRGMALHF.

Concerning this clonotype itself: The junction shows a germline mismatch at one end, possibly a read error. The V gene is TRBV29-1, the J gene TRBJ2-1; TRBD2 agrees at 7 bases. Germline loops: CDR1 SQVTM, CDR2 ANQGSEA. This CDR3 contains 18 residues. CDR3 region: CSVVEGGTILISYDEQFF. In DNA form, the CDR3 reads TGCAGCGTGGTGGAGGGTGGGACTATTCTTATCTCCTACGATGAGCAGTTCTTC.

With respect to this clonotype: One end of the junction fails to match germline, which may point to a read error. V usage is TRBV29-1 and J usage is TRBJ1-1; D call uncertain. This CDR3 contains 13 residues. Per the germline V gene, CDR1 is SQVTM and CDR2 is ANQGSEA. The CDR3: CGVEKGRNTEAFF. The CDR3 region has the DNA TGCGGCGTAGAAAAAGGGCGGAACACTGAAGCTTTCTTT.

This clonotype was detected ten times or more. The chain links TRBV6-1 to TRBJ2-4; 9 bases are a match to TRBD2. Looked up from germline, CDR1 is MNHNS and CDR2 is SASEGT. The CDR3 totals 14 residues. With V trimmed by 7 bases and J by 13 bases, 14 bases remained unmatched. CDR3 nucleotides: TGTGCCAGCACCGCCAGGGGAGCGGGAGGCCGACAGTACTTC. Translation gives CASTARGAGGRQYF.

As concerns this clonotype: The CDR3 end shows no conserved phenylalanine or tryptophan, and so a read error is likely. V gene TRBV28 combines with J gene TRBJ2-3, with D perhaps assigned TRBD1 or TRBD2 (6 bases each). The V end lost 5 bases, the J end lost 4 bases, and 16 bases lay between the germline ends. The length of the CDR3 is 15 residues. Germline CDR1 reads MDHEN; CDR2 reads SYDVKM. The CDR3 is CASSPPLGGPDTQYL. CDR3 DNA: TGTGCCAGCAGTCCCCCGTTGGGGGGCCCAGATACGCAGTATTTG.

Comment on this clonotype: A much larger clone differs from this one at a single base, so this may be a read error. V and J are TRBV20-1 and TRBJ2-7, with 7 bases that match TRBD2. This CDR3 has 13 residues. Germline CDR1 and CDR2: DFQATT and SNEGSKA (reference sequence). CDR3 protein: CGARAGDSYEQYV. The CDR3 coding sequence is TGCGGTGCTAGGGCGGGAGACTCCTACGAGCAGTACGTC.

The rearrangement links TRBV12-3 or TRBV12-4 to TRBJ2-7, with D perhaps assigned TRBD1 or TRBD2 (5 bases each). Trimming shortened V by 5 bases and J by 3 bases, and 17 bases separated the two germline ends. The CDR3 extends over 15 amino acids. DNA of the CDR3: TGTGCCAGCAGTCCGGGGCTAGTGGGAGACTACGAGCAGTACTTC. Translating it yields CASSPGLVGDYEQYF.

Of note for this clonotype: It is likely a read error, because the conserved phenylalanine at the end of the CDR3 is missing. As DNA, the CDR3 is TGTGCCTGTCAGAAAGCAACTAATGAAAAACTGTTTGTT. Its translation is CACQKATNEKLFV. The chain combines TRBV12-3 or TRBV12-4 with TRBJ1-4; D is undetermined. This CDR3 region has 13 residues. Trimming took 11 bases from V and 0 from J, leaving 10 bases between them.

The chain uses TRBV12-3 or TRBV12-4 and TRBJ2-1; D gene unclear. CDR3 length equals 15 residues. The ends were cut back, 5 bases at V and 4 bases at J, with 15 bases in the middle. This CDR3 reads CASSVRQVGYNEQFF. The CDR3 region has the DNA TGTGCCAGCAGTGTACGGCAAGTCGGGTACAATGAGCAGTTCTTC.

Turning to this clonotype: Here the CDR3 omits its conserved ending phenylalanine or tryptophan, so a read error is the likely source. The CDR3 coding sequence is TGTGCCAGCAGTTTGACTTACAATGAGCAGTTCTTA. Translation gives CASSLTYNEQFL. The rearrangement joins TRBV6-5 to TRBJ2-1; D is unresolved. This CDR3 spans 12 amino acids. V was trimmed by 4 bases and J by 4 bases, leaving 5 bases between them. Germline lookup yields CDR1 MNHEY and CDR2 SVGAGI.

In the case of this clonotype: Relative to the germline gene, one junction end is altered; a read error may explain this. This chain connects TRBV6-1 to TRBJ2-1; TRBD1 matches 9 bases. The CDR3 extends over 16 amino acids. Germline V lookup: CDR1 MNHNS, CDR2 SASEGT. This CDR3 is CGSRGIGTGTYNEHFF. The CDR3 region has the DNA TGTGGCAGCAGGGGAATCGGGACAGGGACTTACAATGAGCATTTCTTC.

This clonotype showed up many times. The genes are TRBV6-6 and TRBJ1-5, with D tentatively TRBD1 (5 bases). This CDR3 spans 15 amino acids. Looked up from germline, CDR1 is MNHNY and CDR2 is SVGAGI (reference sequence). Trimming removed 6 bases from V and 0 bases from J, with 12 bases in between. This CDR3 reads CASSQDTYSNQPQHF. The CDR3 DNA reads TGTGCCAGCAGCCAGGACACATATAGCAATCAGCCCCAGCATTTT.

This clonotype appeared a few times. The genes are TRBV24-1 and TRBJ2-5; 9 positions agree with TRBD2. Looked up from germline, CDR1 is KGHDR and CDR2 is SFDVKD. The V and J ends lost 3 bases and 3 bases, in that order; junction bases with no gene match: 4. CDR3 length equals 15 residues. CDR3 region: CATSDPRLAEETQYF. In nucleotides, the CDR3 is TGTGCCACCAGTGATCCCCGACTAGCGGAAGAGACCCAGTACTTC.

On this clonotype: The germline gene is not matched at one end of the junction; a read error may be the cause. The gene calls are TRBV20-1 and TRBJ2-7; 8 positions match TRBD2. Per germline, CDR1 DFQATT and CDR2 SNEGSKA (reference sequence). This CDR3 spans 16 amino acids. DNA for the CDR3: TGCAGTGTTAGTGTTTTCAGGCGGGAGGCCTCCTACGAGCAGTACTTT. It codes for CSVSVFRREASYEQYF.

Note on this clonotype: This may be a read error: a much more frequent sequence differs by one nucleotide. J is TRBJ2-1 and V is TRBV30, with a tentative D call TRBD1 (5 bases). This CDR3 contains 13 residues. Germline assignment: CDR1 GTSNPN and CDR2 SVGIG (reference sequence). V dropped 0 bases and J dropped 9 bases, with 12 bases sitting between them. The CDR3 region has the DNA TGTGCCTGGAGTGTATATAGGGGTGGTGAGCAGTTCTTC. Translating gives CAWSVYRGGEQFF.

This clonotype was seen many times. This rearrangement joins TRBV5-1 to TRBJ1-1, with D maybe TRBD1 (5 bases). V lost 7 bases and J lost 5, with 18 bases in between. The CDR3 covers 14 residues. CDR1 and CDR2 from the germline V gene are SGHRS and YFSETQ. The CDR3 region has the DNA TGCGCCAGCCGGACGCAGGGAGGAGGTACTGAAGCTTTCTTT. Translation gives CASRTQGGGTEAFF.

As concerns this clonotype: This CDR3 fails to terminate in the conserved phenylalanine or tryptophan, so it likely reflects a read error. The CDR3 nucleotides are TGTGCCAGCAGCTTATTAGATCTTCTCCGCACAGATACGCAGTATATT. The encoded protein is CASSLLDLLRTDTQYI. The V and J genes are TRBV11-2 and TRBJ2-3; the D is unclear. Trimming removed 2 bases at V and 1 base at J, with 13 bases between. Germline V gives CDR1 SGHAT, CDR2 FQNNGV. The CDR3 runs 16 residues.

On this clonotype: A read error may produce the germline difference seen at one junction end. The chain recombines TRBV11-2 with TRBJ1-1; TRBD1 is a possible D gene (5 bases). The CDR3 totals 11 residues. Germline V gene lookup returns CDR1 SGHAT and CDR2 FQNNGV. CDR3 DNA: TGTGCCAGCAGCGTGGACACTGAAGTTTTCTTT. Amino acid sequence: CASSVDTEVFF.